This is a list of T cell receptor beta chains from one sample in a study of vaccination effects on CD4 cells after COVID-19. No antigens are known for them. This table comes from immunoSEQ multiplex PCR, and its TCRdb copy is limited to in-frame clones, with some not included. The profile covers tens of thousands of clones, with over 70% appearing a single time and roughly 10% taken by the ten largest. Specimen: CD4+ T cells from PBMCs cultured with HCoV-229E spike peptides, collected before COVID-19 vaccination. Source of these receptors: a human donor who received a COVID-19 vaccine. The CDR3 runs from the conserved cysteine through the conserved F or W. A D gene is named only where the DNA matches it firmly. Size tells how often a clone was seen (once, few, many) or the class of an expanded clone, and some rows leave it out.

- TRBJ2-5 TRBV6-5 - CASLRAGPYQETQYF TGTGCCAGCTTGCGTGCGGGCCCGTACCAAGAGACCCAGTACTTC
TRBD1 TRBJ2-2 TRBV5-5 - CASSLARGPTGELFF TGTGCCAGCAGCTTGGCCAGGGGGCCCACCGGGGAGCTGTTTTTT
TRBD1 TRBJ2-2 TRBV5-1 - CASSLAGQGAGSGELFF TGCGCCAGCAGCTTGGCCGGACAGGGGGCAGGTTCCGGGGAGCTGTTTTTT
- TRBJ2-1 TRBV7-6 - CASSLDQGSEQFF TGTGCCAGCAGCTTAGATCAGGGGAGTGAGCAGTTCTTC
TRBD2 TRBJ2-5 TRBV10-3 - CAISSSTSGNQETQYF TGTGCCATCAGTTCCTCGACTAGCGGGAACCAAGAGACCCAGTACTTC
TRBD1 TRBJ1-2 TRBV6-1 - CASSEGTGPSGYTF TGTGCCAGCAGTGAAGGGACAGGGCCATCTGGCTACACCTTC
- TRBJ1-1 TRBV3-1/TRBV3-2 - CASSQGGRGFGTEAFF TGTGCCAGCAGCCAAGGGGGGAGGGGCTTTGGCACTGAAGCTTTCTTT
TRBD1 TRBJ1-3 TRBV27 - CASSSGTGLREGGNTIYF TGTGCCAGCAGTTCCGGGACAGGGCTAAGGGAGGGTGGAAACACCATATATTTT
- TRBJ2-1 TRBV21-1 - CASSKLAGEYNEQFF TGTGCCAGCAGCAAACTAGCGGGAGAATACAATGAGCAGTTCTTC
TRBD1 TRBJ1-1 TRBV7-9 - CASRHQTGYGTEAFF TGTGCCAGCAGGCACCAGACAGGGTACGGTACTGAAGCTTTCTTT
- TRBJ2-7 TRBV5-5 - CASSLGIREQYF TGTGCCAGCAGCTTGGGCATAAGAGAGCAGTACTTC
TRBD2 TRBJ2-5 TRBV5-4 - CASSRAPAGARSEETQYF TGTGCCAGCAGCCGCGCCCCAGCGGGAGCCCGGTCGGAAGAGACCCAGTACTTC
- TRBJ2-4 TRBV11-1 - CASSLGQARDIQYF TGTGCCAGCAGCTTAGGACAGGCGAGGGACATTCAGTACTTC
- TRBJ1-2 TRBV6-5 once CASRSYDGGPGGYTF TGTGCCAGCAGATCCTACGACGGGGGGCCCGGTGGCTACACCTTC
- TRBJ2-7 TRBV4-1 few CASSRHRGGEYEQYF TGCGCCAGCAGCCGACATCGCGGCGGGGAATACGAGCAGTACTTC
TRBD2 TRBJ2-2 TRBV19 - CASSITSGRYVGELFF TGTGCCAGTAGTATTACTAGCGGGAGGTATGTCGGGGAGCTGTTTTTT
- TRBJ1-5 TRBV5-1 few CASSLDGSNQPQHF TGCGCCAGCAGCTTGGATGGTAGCAATCAGCCCCAGCATTTT
- TRBJ2-7 TRBV6-5 - CASSYSVLYEQYF TGTGCCAGCAGTTACTCAGTGCTCTACGAGCAGTACTTC
TRBD2 TRBJ2-7 TRBV6-5 - CASSYTGLAGSYEQYF TGTGCCAGCAGTTATACGGGACTAGCGGGTTCCTACGAGCAGTACTTC
- TRBJ1-2 TRBV4-1 - CASSQARGGLYGYTF TGCGCCAGCAGCCAAGCTAGGGGCGGCCTCTATGGCTACACCTTC
TRBD1 TRBJ2-7 TRBV11-2 - CASSSRTGITYEQYF TGTGCCAGCAGCTCCCGGACAGGGATTACCTACGAGCAGTACTTC
- TRBJ2-3 TRBV11-3 - CASSLGGTLTDTQYF TGTGCCAGCAGCTTAGGCGGGACTTTGACAGATACGCAGTATTTT
TRBD1 TRBJ2-1 TRBV6-5 - CASRVSRGRNEQFF TGTGCCAGCAGGGTGAGCAGGGGGCGAAATGAGCAGTTCTTC
TRBD1 TRBJ1-2 TRBV3-1/TRBV3-2 few CASSQVLPTRRKQGAGYGYTF TGTGCCAGCAGCCAAGTTCTCCCCACGCGCCGAAAACAGGGGGCCGGCTATGGCTACACCTTC
- TRBJ2-3 TRBV9 once CASSVEEASRFKDTQYF TGTGCCAGCAGCGTAGAGGAGGCTAGCAGGTTCAAAGATACGCAGTATTTT
- TRBJ2-1 TRBV4-1 - CASSQVGKENEQFF TGCGCCAGCAGCCAAGTTGGAAAGGAGAATGAGCAGTTCTTC
- TRBJ2-2 TRBV7-7 - CASSLSDSSLGELFF TGTGCCAGCAGCTTATCCGACAGCAGTCTAGGGGAGCTGTTTTTT
- TRBJ2-1 TRBV5-1 once CASSLAYGSSYNEQFF TGCGCCAGCAGCTTGGCCTACGGGAGCTCCTACAATGAGCAGTTCTTC
- TRBJ2-2 TRBV5-5 once CASSLLLAGELFF TGTGCCAGCAGCTTGTTACTAGCCGGGGAGCTGTTTTTT
TRBD1 TRBJ2-7 TRBV19 - CASSIGTGASYEQYF TGTGCCAGTAGTATAGGGACAGGGGCCTCCTACGAGCAGTACTTC
- TRBJ2-7 TRBV5-1 - CASSPTRGLVYEQYF TGCGCCAGCAGCCCAACCAGAGGGTTGGTCTACGAGCAGTACTTC
- TRBJ1-3 TRBV6-4 - CASSDSGGSVGNTIYF TGTGCCAGCAGTGACTCGGGCGGGAGTGTAGGAAACACCATATATTTT
- TRBJ2-3 TRBV27 - CASSLGGRTDTQYF TGTGCCAGCAGTTTAGGGGGGCGGACCGATACGCAGTATTTT
- TRBJ2-3 TRBV6-5 - CASSYDTDTQYF TGTGCCAGCAGTTACGACACAGATACGCAGTATTTT
TRBD2 TRBJ2-5 TRBV3-1/TRBV3-2 - CASSQAVSGVKETQYF TGTGCCAGCAGCCAAGCCGTCAGCGGGGTTAAAGAGACCCAGTACTTC
TRBD1 TRBJ1-1 TRBV6-1 - CASSEEGANTEAFF TGTGCCAGCAGTGAGGAGGGGGCGAACACTGAAGCTTTCTTT
- TRBJ2-2 TRBV3-1/TRBV3-2 few CASSQRTVRTGELFF TGTGCCAGCAGCCAAAGGACAGTTCGGACCGGGGAGCTGTTTTTT
- TRBJ2-2 TRBV15 - CATSRDLAHTGELFF TGTGCCACCAGCAGAGATTTAGCGCACACCGGGGAGCTGTTTTTT
TRBD2 TRBJ2-2 TRBV12-5 - CASGLYVRGGTGELFF TGTGCTAGTGGTTTGTACGTCCGGGGGGGCACCGGGGAGCTGTTTTTT
- TRBJ1-1 TRBV27 - CASSSWDYLSNTEAFF TGTGCCAGCAGTTCATGGGATTATCTATCCAACACTGAAGCTTTCTTT
- TRBJ2-7 TRBV4-1 - CASSPLRQGPYEQYF TGCGCCAGCAGCCCCCTACGTCAGGGTCCCTACGAGCAGTACTTC
- TRBJ1-1 TRBV5-1 few CASSLELGNTEAFF TGCGCCAGCAGCTTGGAACTGGGGAACACTGAAGCTTTCTTT
TRBD1 TRBJ2-1 TRBV4-1 - CASSQWGTANEQFF TGCGCCAGCAGCCAATGGGGGACAGCCAATGAGCAGTTCTTC
- TRBJ2-1 TRBV27 - CASSLWSSYNEQFF TGTGCCAGCAGTTTATGGAGTTCTTACAATGAGCAGTTCTTC
- TRBJ1-3 TRBV5-1 few CASSPQGPISGNTIYF TGCGCCAGCAGCCCCCAGGGGCCTATCTCTGGAAACACCATATATTTT
- TRBJ2-3 TRBV24-1 - CATSDFPITDTQYF TGTGCCACCAGTGATTTCCCTATCACAGATACGCAGTATTTT
- TRBJ2-1 TRBV9 - CASSRGSGNEQFF TGTGCCAGCTCTCGGGGTAGCGGCAATGAGCAGTTCTTC
TRBD2 TRBJ2-2 TRBV3-1/TRBV3-2 few CASSPSGPTGELFF TGTGCCAGCAGCCCTAGCGGGCCGACCGGGGAGCTGTTTTTT